Described below is a single T cell receptor beta chain sequence and its context. CDR1 and CDR2 (germline): SEHNR, FQNEAQ (reference sequence). The length of the CDR3 is 16 residues. Trimming at V came to 5 bases and at J to 6 bases, leaving 11 bases not matched to a gene. Produced via immunoSEQ multiplex PCR; TCRdb's table is partial and in-frame only. Found here are 130,000 to 150,000 clones, 70% to 80% of them singletons; the top ten hold approximately 5%. The data derive from a study of blood T cell repertoires in COVID-19. Study at large: Spain, Italy and the United States supplied samples that represented acute and convalescent COVID-19.

The sequenced sample consisted of peripheral blood. The receptor was isolated from a woman aged 70-85 years with COVID-19, enrolled during active disease. The chain is built from TRBV7-9 and TRBJ2-3; 10 bases agree with TRBD2. The CDR3 sequence: CASSPASGGRLDTQYF. CDR3 DNA sequence: TGTGCCAGCAGCCCGGCTAGCGGGGGCCGCCTTGATACGCAGTATTTT.